The text below deals with one T cell receptor beta chain. What it binds is not known. This sample was included in a study of T cell responses to AZD1222 COVID-19 vaccine. Broader study findings: Baseline seropositivity characterized only a handful of AZD1222 recipients. It was only after the peak T cell response that any repertoires were sampled.

Assay used: immunoSEQ multiplex PCR; TCRdb lists only in-frame clones, some missing. The sample lists around 88,000 clones, about 90% seen once, with around a tenth in the top ten. This CDR3 has 14 amino acids. Germline CDR1 and CDR2: SQVTM and ANQGSEA. Trimming removed 6 bases from V and 0 bases from J, with 14 bases in between. Material: peripheral blood, obtained on day 0 of MenACWY control vaccination. This chain uses TRBV29-1 with TRBJ1-1; D gene uncertain. The source is an adult in good health. The CDR3 DNA reads as TGCAGCGTCGACCTACCTGGACTGAACACTGAAGCTTTCTTT. This gives the protein CSVDLPGLNTEAFF.